Listed below are T cell receptor beta chains from one sample, sequenced in a study of regulatory T cells in long-lasting Graves disease. One entry per CDR3 protein results from TCRdb running MiXCR on the multiplex PCR reads. The repertoire includes some 500,000 distinct CDR3 sequences, roughly 14% of them detected once, and approximately 9.3% sits in the top ten. The sample was also reused in another study, on T cells in Graves' hyperthyroidism and ophthalmopathy.

Here the sequenced sample was peripheral blood mononuclear cells (PBMCs), taken at new diagnosis, from a patient treated with antithyroid drugs. The receptor set was obtained from a man aged 30-40 years with Graves disease. Both conserved end residues are part of each CDR3. A D gene is named only where the DNA matches it firmly. Some rows have no size entry. The others give once, few or many, or a class for an expanded clone.

TRBD1	TRBV30	TRBJ1-5	.	TGTGCCTGGGCAGGGACAGCTAATCAGCCCCAGCATTTT	CAWAGTANQPQHF
.	TRBV12-3/TRBV12-4	TRBJ1-2	many	TGTGCCAGCTATTCCACCACAGTTCCCTATGGCTACACCTTC	CASYSTTVPYGYTF
.	TRBV20-1	TRBJ2-3	.	TGCAGTGCCCCGGGGGATACGCAGTATTTT	CSAPGDTQYF
.	TRBV6-2/TRBV6-3	TRBJ2-3	few	TGTGCCAGCAGAAGGGGTTCCACAGATACGCAGTATTTT	CASRRGSTDTQYF
TRBD2	TRBV24-1	TRBJ2-1	many	TGTGCCACCAGTGGGGCTAGCGGGAGTAATGAGCAGTTCTTC	CATSGASGSNEQFF
.	TRBV29-1	TRBJ1-1	many	TGCAGCGTCAAATCAACAGGGAGTTCAACTGAAGCTTTCTTT	CSVKSTGSSTEAFF
.	TRBV5-1	TRBJ2-1	few	TGCGCCAGCAGCTTGGAGGGCAGCCACTACAATGAGCAGTTCTTC	CASSLEGSHYNEQFF
.	TRBV6-5	TRBJ2-7	many	TGTGCCAGCAGTTACTCGAGACAGACTGCCTACGAGCAGTACTTC	CASSYSRQTAYEQYF
.	TRBV12-3/TRBV12-4	TRBJ1-1	many	TGTGCCAGCAGTTTAAGGGGAAGGCACACTGAAGCTTTCTTT	CASSLRGRHTEAFF
.	TRBV15	TRBJ1-5	many	TGTGCCACCAGCACATTCAGGGACCATCAGCCCCAGCATTTT	CATSTFRDHQPQHF
.	TRBV6-2/TRBV6-3	TRBJ2-7	.	TGTGCCAGCAGTTACCAACGGCACTACGAGCAGTACTTC	CASSYQRHYEQYF
.	TRBV3-1	TRBJ1-6	.	TGTGCCAGCAGCCAGTTCGATCTAGGAGGGTCAAGTTCACCCCTCCACTTT	CASSQFDLGGSSSPLHF